Below, one T cell receptor (beta chain) is given with its context. The antigen is undetermined. Each sample yielded at least 5.5 micrograms of PBMC total RNA. The record originates from a study of blood T cells in healthy people across ages. Study findings and constraints: Age brought a roughly linear fall in TCR beta diversity measured per million T cells.

Germline-derived CDR1 and CDR2 are LNHNV and YYDKDF (reference sequence). The CDR3 extends over 13 amino acids. V was pared by 3 bases and J by 3 bases, with 9 bases between. Together with a sample-barcoded 5' primer, a J-beta primer mix was included in a second PCR lasting about 6 to 11 cycles. TCRdb re-analysed the 5' RACE reads in MiXCR, keeping a single row per CDR3 protein. The sample includes approximately 810,000 distinct CDR3 sequences, 29% seen only once; the top ten take 17%. Material for sequencing was blood. The receptor comes from a woman of 80 years or more in good health. The chain recombines TRBV15 with TRBJ2-7, with D possibly TRBD1 on 5 matching bases. CDR3 loop: CATSRGDSYEQYF. The CDR3 bases are TGTGCCACCAGCAGGGGCGACAGCTACGAGCAGTACTTC.